The 18 T cell receptor beta chains below all came from one sample that was sequenced in a study of identifying expanded T cells in peripheral blood. This table comes from immunoSEQ multiplex PCR, and its TCRdb copy is limited to in-frame clones, with some not included. Here the sample spans about 90,000 clones, around 87% being singletons. Sequenced: blood. The receptor set was obtained from a person aged 18 to 75 in good health.

This clone was counted once. The rearrangement links TRBV7-9 to TRBJ2-2; 9 nucleotides agree with TRBD1. The CDR3 contains 16 residues. Germline V CDR1 and CDR2: SEHNR, FQNEAQ (reference sequence). J was trimmed by 2 bases and V by 4 bases; bases with no gene match: 5. CDR3 in DNA: TGTGCCAGCAGCTCACAGGGGGCGGGCAACACCGGGGAGCTGTTTTTT. Translating gives CASSSQGAGNTGELFF. The full variable domain, in which reference TRBV7-9 and TRBJ2-2 provide the parts outside the CDR3, is DTGVSQNPRHKITKRGQNVTFRCDPISEHNRLYWYRQTLGQGPEFLTYFQNEAQLEKSRLLSDRFSAERPKGSFSTLEIQRTEQGDSAMYLCASSSQGAGNTGELFFGEGSRLTVL.

The chain recombines TRBV11-1 with TRBJ2-7, with 8 nucleotides matching TRBD1. J gave up 3 bases and V 4 bases, and 14 bases lay outside the gene matches. The CDR3 is 17 residues long. Germline CDR1 is SGHAT and CDR2 is FQDESV (reference sequence). The CDR3 reads CASSSGGRQGKLYEQYF. The CDR3 nucleotides are TGTGCCAGCAGCTCCGGCGGGCGACAGGGGAAGCTCTACGAGCAGTACTTC.

The chain employs TRBV9 and TRBJ2-1, with D uncertain. The ends were cut back, 0 bases at V and 0 bases at J, with 7 bases in the middle. There are 15 residues in the CDR3. Germline CDR1 reads SGDLS; CDR2 reads YYNGEE. The CDR3 DNA follows: TGTGCCAGCAGCGTAGATGAGAACTCCTACAATGAGCAGTTCTTC. Encoded protein: CASSVDENSYNEQFF.

This rearrangement joins TRBV5-1 to TRBJ2-7; D is undetermined. Germline loops: CDR1 SGHRS, CDR2 YFSETQ. This CDR3 contains 15 residues. Trimming took 0 bases from V and 2 from J, leaving 12 bases between them. The CDR3 DNA sequence: TGCGCCAGCAGCTTGGTGCTCGACCCTACCTACGAGCAGTACTTC. It is translated as CASSLVLDPTYEQYF.

V is TRBV6-5 and J is TRBJ2-1, with 11 bases that match TRBD1. CDR3 length: 15 residues. Germline lookup yields CDR1 MNHEY and CDR2 SVGAGI. J gave up 7 bases and V 6 bases, and 8 bases lay outside the gene matches. The CDR3 here is CASRPGQGVANEQFF. The CDR3 bases are TGTGCCAGCAGACCGGGACAGGGGGTTGCGAATGAGCAGTTCTTC.

The CDR3, as DNA: TGCGCCAGCAGACCGACAGGGGGGGAGAAACTGTTTTTT. This translates into CASRPTGGEKLFF. The rearrangement uses TRBV5-1 and TRBJ1-4; the match to TRBD1 covers 9 bases. The CDR3 runs 13 residues. Germline values: CDR1 SGHRS, CDR2 YFSETQ. J was trimmed by 11 bases and V by 5 bases; bases with no gene match: 7.

This chain links TRBV30 with TRBJ1-1, with no clear D. Germline V lookup: CDR1 GTSNPN, CDR2 SVGIG (reference sequence). V was shortened by 2 bases and J by 5 bases, with 18 bases between the two germline ends. The CDR3 is made up of 15 amino acids. The CDR3 nucleotides read TGTGCCTGGAGTCCCCGGGGAGGGCGTCGGACTGAAGCTTTCTTT. Its protein is CAWSPRGGRRTEAFF.

This chain uses TRBV10-2 with TRBJ1-5; TRBD1 might be the D (6 bases). This CDR3 is built from 13 residues. Trimming left V 7 bases short and J 7 bases short, with 14 bases between. Germline CDR1 is WSHSY and CDR2 is SAAADI. The CDR3 sequence: CASTGGGTQPQHF. CDR3 nucleotides: TGCGCCAGCACCGGAGGGGGGACACAGCCCCAGCATTTT.

The gene calls are TRBV6-5 and TRBJ1-5; D is perhaps TRBD1 (6 bases). Trimming removed 5 bases at V and 6 bases at J, with 14 bases between. This CDR3 is 14 amino acids long. Germline V gene sequence: CDR1 MNHEY, CDR2 SVGAGI. The CDR3 sequence: CASSPGQQGQPQHF. The DNA for the CDR3 is TGTGCCAGCAGTCCCGGACAACAGGGTCAGCCCCAGCATTTT.

The V and J genes are TRBV11-2 and TRBJ2-1, with no clear D. Germline V gene lookup returns CDR1 SGHAT and CDR2 FQNNGV. The germline V and J ends were trimmed by 3 bases and 6 bases, with 6 bases remaining between them. The CDR3 is 12 residues long. CDR3 coding DNA: TGTGCCAGCAGCTTTGCCAGCAATGAGCAGTTCTTC. Protein: CASSFASNEQFF.

V usage is TRBV18 and J usage is TRBJ2-1; possibly TRBD1 or TRBD2 for D (7 bases each). With 3 bases removed from V and 5 bases from J, the gap between germline ends came to 14 bases. The CDR3 consists of 15 residues. The germline V gene has CDR1 KGHSH and CDR2 LQKENI. CDR3 protein: CASSPRQGGNNEQFF. As DNA, the CDR3 is TGTGCCAGCTCACCTAGGCAGGGGGGGAACAATGAGCAGTTCTTC.

CDR3 sequence: CASSWTGPRLRHSSYNEQFF. As DNA, the CDR3 is TGCGCCAGCAGCTGGACAGGGCCAAGACTCCGTCACTCCTCCTACAATGAGCAGTTCTTC. This chain uses TRBV5-1 with TRBJ2-1, with 8 bases identical to TRBD1. The CDR3 spans 20 residues. With 3 bases clipped from V and 0 bases from J, the junction kept 17 bases outside the gene matches. Per the germline V gene, CDR1 is SGHRS and CDR2 is YFSETQ.

The rearrangement joins TRBV29-1 to TRBJ2-7, with D unclear. V shed 6 bases and J shed 3 bases, with 9 bases lying between them. The CDR3 has 11 amino acids. Germline CDR1 SQVTM, CDR2 ANQGSEA. CDR3 nucleotides: TGCAGCGTCATAATCATCTACGAGCAGTACTTC. Amino acids: CSVIIIYEQYF.

CDR3 amino acids: CASRLRQASTDTQYF. The CDR3 nucleotides read TGTGCCAGCAGGTTACGGCAGGCTTCCACAGATACGCAGTATTTT. This sequence joins TRBV7-2 and TRBJ2-3; D not resolved. CDR1 and CDR2 (germline): SGHTA, FQGNSA. V lost 6 bases and J 2 bases, leaving 15 bases between the germline ends. CDR3 length: 15 amino acids. Complete variable domain (other parts from reference TRBV7-2 and TRBJ2-3): GAGVSQSPSNKVTEKGKDVELRCDPISGHTALYWYRQSLGQGLEFLIYFQGNSAPDKSGLPSDRFSAERTGGSVSTLTIQRTQQEDSAVYLCASRLRQASTDTQYFGPGTRLTVL.

The chain is built from TRBV5-6 and TRBJ1-1, with TRBD1 matching 8 bases. J lost 6 bases, V lost 4 bases, and 5 bases had no gene match. Germline V gene sequence: CDR1 SGHDT, CDR2 YYEEEE. The CDR3 is 13 residues long. The CDR3 region is CASSTYRGAEAFF. For the CDR3, the DNA is TGTGCCAGCAGCACCTACAGGGGGGCTGAAGCTTTCTTT.

V gene TRBV11-2 combines with J gene TRBJ2-7; a weak D match, TRBD1 (6 bases). With 0 bases removed from V and 4 bases from J, the gap between germline ends came to 22 bases. The CDR3 is 18 residues long. Looked up from germline, CDR1 is SGHAT and CDR2 is FQNNGV. The DNA for the CDR3 is TGTGCCAGCAGCTTAGACTACCGAACAGGGCCCCACGGGTACGAGCAGTACTTC. This codes for CASSLDYRTGPHGYEQYF.

The V gene is TRBV4-3, the J gene TRBJ2-7, with no clear D. Trimming removed 0 bases at V and 4 bases at J, with 13 bases between. CDR1 is LGHNA, CDR2 YSLEER, per germline. The CDR3 has 15 amino acids. For the CDR3, the DNA is TGCGCCAGCAGCCAAGATGAAAAGTTCGCGTACGAGCAGTACTTC. This codes for CASSQDEKFAYEQYF.

The rearrangement uses TRBV7-8 and TRBJ2-1; D is perhaps TRBD1 (5 bases). Per the germline V gene, CDR1 is SGHVS and CDR2 is FQNEAQ. V shed 6 bases and J shed 7 bases, with 13 bases lying between them. This CDR3 contains 13 residues. The CDR3 nucleotides read TGTGCCAGCAGTCCCCAGGGTGGAAATGAGCAGTTCTTC. Residues: CASSPQGGNEQFF.